Shown below are 10 T cell receptor beta chains from a single sample sequenced in a study of blood T cell repertoires in COVID-19. TCRdb keeps only in-frame clones here, not all; method: immunoSEQ multiplex PCR. The top ten hold more than 2% of the sample, which has 100,000 to 150,000 clones, around 87% seen once. Sample: peripheral blood. These receptors all stem from a woman in her forties or fifties with acute or convalescent COVID-19.

The gene calls are TRBV11-2 and TRBJ2-4, with TRBD1 matching over 7 bases. Germline CDR1 and CDR2: SGHAT and FQNNGV. Trimming at V came to 3 bases and at J to 1 base, leaving 6 bases not matched to a gene. The CDR3 runs to 16 residues. CDR3 sequence (DNA): TGTGCCAGCAGCTTTCTGACAGGGTGGGCCAAAAACATTCAGTACTTC. Its protein is CASSFLTGWAKNIQYF.

This chain connects TRBV5-1 to TRBJ1-4; a weak D match, TRBD1 (6 bases). Germline V gene data show CDR1 as SGHRS and CDR2 as YFSETQ. The CDR3 covers 15 residues. V lost 0 bases to trimming and J lost 4 bases, with 10 bases between them. The CDR3 DNA reads TGCGCCAGCAGCTTGGTGGGGGCACTTAATGAAAAACTGTTTTTT. It encodes CASSLVGALNEKLFF.

This clone was found once. This chain links TRBV6-5 with TRBJ1-1; D is uncertain. There are 13 residues in the CDR3. Germline V gene lookup returns CDR1 MNHEY and CDR2 SVGAGI. V lost 5 bases and J 1 base, leaving 8 bases between the germline ends. Written as DNA, the CDR3 is TGTGCCAGCAGTAATAACAAGAACACTGAAGCTTTCTTT. Protein product: CASSNNKNTEAFF.

J is TRBJ2-2 and V is TRBV3-1 (or the pseudogene TRBV3-2), with a tentative D call TRBD2 (6 bases). CDR3 length equals 15 residues. The V end was cut by 4 bases, the J end by 3 bases, with 12 bases between. CDR1 and CDR2 (germline): LGHDT, YNNKEL (reference sequence). The CDR3 coding sequence is TGTGCCAGCAGCCGGGCGGGATGGGACACCGGGGAGCTGTTTTTT. Protein: CASSRAGWDTGELFF.

The V gene is TRBV10-3, the J gene TRBJ1-5; the D is unclear. Trimming took off 6 bases at V and 1 base at J, with 7 bases between the two ends. CDR3 length: 13 residues. Germline V gene lookup returns CDR1 ENHRY and CDR2 SYGVKD. The CDR3 region has the DNA TGTGCCATCAGCGGGGAGAGCAATCAGCCCCAGCATTTT. Protein sequence: CAISGESNQPQHF.

The chain links TRBV15 to TRBJ1-5, with D unclear. Trimming removed 5 bases at V and 0 bases at J, with 20 bases between. This CDR3 spans 18 amino acids. Germline V gives CDR1 LNHNV, CDR2 YYDKDF (reference sequence). CDR3 in DNA: TGTGCCACCAGCTCGCGCTTTACCGGGGTAGATAGCAATCAGCCCCAGCATTTT. This sequence encodes CATSSRFTGVDSNQPQHF.

The chain couples TRBV29-1 to TRBJ1-1; a weak D match, TRBD1 (5 bases). The V and J ends lost 7 bases and 4 bases respectively, with 13 bases between them. Germline V CDR1 and CDR2: SQVTM, ANQGSEA. This CDR3 spans 12 amino acids. DNA for the CDR3: TGCAGCGCGACTCCAAGGGGCACTGAAGCTTTCTTT. Amino acid sequence: CSATPRGTEAFF. Full variable domain (missing parts from reference TRBV29-1 and TRBJ1-1): SAVISQKPSRDICQRGTSLTIQCQVDSQVTMMFWYRQQPGQSLTLIATANQGSEATYESGFVIDKFPISRPNLTFSTLTVSNMSPEDSSIYLCSATPRGTEAFFGQGTRLTVV.

The chain combines TRBV27 with TRBJ2-1; 12 bases agree with TRBD2. CDR3 size: 18 residues. J gave up 6 bases and V 0 bases, and 9 bases lay outside the gene matches. The germline V gene has CDR1 MNHEY and CDR2 SMNVEV (reference sequence). The CDR3 DNA sequence: TGTGCCAGCAGTTTATCGCGGAGACTAGCGGGAGTACCCAATGAGCAGTTCTTC. Its protein is CASSLSRRLAGVPNEQFF.

CDR3 protein: CASRGEDGNNEKLFF. The CDR3 coding sequence is TGTGCCAGCAGGGGAGAAGACGGAAATAATGAAAAACTGTTTTTT. This chain uses TRBV6-5 with TRBJ1-4; D is unclear. V was clipped by 6 bases and J by 4 bases, with 15 bases between them. The CDR3 sequence is 15 residues long. Germline V CDR1 and CDR2: MNHEY, SVGAGI.

V is TRBV7-3 and J is TRBJ2-5; possible D gene TRBD2, 6 bases. The ends were cut back, 5 bases at V and 1 base at J, with 14 bases in the middle. CDR3 length: 15 amino acids. Looked up from germline, CDR1 is SGHTA and CDR2 is FQGTGA. The CDR3, as DNA: TGTGCCAGCAGCCCTCACGCCGGGGGCCAAGAGACCCAGTACTTC. Amino acids: CASSPHAGGQETQYF. The entire variable domain, with the rest obtained from reference TRBV7-3 and TRBJ2-5, is as follows: GAGVSQTPSNKVTEKGKYVELRCDPISGHTALYWYRQSLGQGPEFLIYFQGTGAADDSGLPNDRFFAVRPEGSVSTLKIQRTERGDSAVYLCASSPHAGGQETQYFGPGTRLLVL.